Included here is one T cell receptor (beta chain) sequence, with context. The data stem from a study of cytomegalovirus exposure and HLA in healthy donors. PCR was performed using 60 Vbeta and 13 Jbeta primers. In the original analysis: An analysis that came later counted 80 million or so unique TCR beta chains, approximately 9.9 million shared. This table comes from immunoSEQ multiplex PCR, and its TCRdb copy is limited to in-frame clones, with some not included. The V and J calls and clone size come from that table; D and trimming were worked out from the DNA. This sample has roughly 120,000 clones; around 85% occur once, and the top ten carry less than 7.5%. Sequencing was carried out using PBMCs. This sequence originates from a man younger than 45 in good health and CMV-seropositive.

In nucleotides, the CDR3 is TGTGCCAGCAGCCAAGGAACTAGCGGGGGGATAGATACGCAGTATTTT. Protein sequence: CASSQGTSGGIDTQYF. The chain employs TRBV14 and TRBJ2-3; 12 bases fit TRBD2. This CDR3 contains 16 residues. J lost 5 bases, V lost 1 base, and 4 bases had no gene match. The V gene's germline CDR1 is SGHDN and CDR2 FVKESK.